The source of this T cell receptor (beta chain) is a study of T cell clones after liver transplantation. Study-level background: Three of eight recipients were HCV-positive; others had non-autoimmune, non-viral indications.

The CDR3 totals 17 residues. Germline values: CDR1 SGHAT, CDR2 FQNNGV. Trimming took 5 bases from V and 1 from J; bases not matched to a gene: 12. Clones were read by immunoSEQ multiplex PCR, and TCRdb kept only the in-frame ones, dropping some. The sample has just over 60,000 clones, around 75% seen once. This rearrangement joins TRBV11-2 to TRBJ2-3, with TRBD2 identical over 7 bases. This TCR was recovered from a human donor who received a liver transplant. This specimen consisted of CD4+ T cells from blood, obtained before liver transplant. The CDR3 is CASSQTGTIRRTDTQYF. The CDR3, as DNA: TGTGCCAGCAGCCAGACCGGGACTATAAGACGCACAGATACGCAGTATTTT.